This T cell receptor beta chain was sequenced during a study of T-cell memory formation after mild COVID-19. Study-wide findings and caveats: The second-wave clones peaking on day 37 were not confirmed as SARS-CoV-2-specific. The appearance of some responding clones in pre-infection memory suggested that cross-reactive memory joined.

Trimming pared 7 bases from V and 11 bases from J, leaving 15 bases between. The CDR3 sequence is 12 residues long. The germline V gene has CDR1 MNHEY and CDR2 SVGEGT. MiXCR, run by TCRdb on the 5' RACE reads, gives a single entry per CDR3 protein. The sample consists of roughly 250,000 distinct CDR3 sequences, 16% of them appearing once. Concerning this clonotype itself: What it binds is not known.

The receptor's source is a man aged 18-30 years who had mild COVID-19 (a few samples of this study predate the infection). Cell type and time point are not known. V is TRBV6-2 or TRBV6-3 and J is TRBJ2-1, with D unclear. Sequencing was performed on PBMCs or a T cell subset sorted from them (not recorded which). CDR3 amino acids: CASMFTPNKQFF. The DNA for the CDR3 is TGTGCCAGCATGTTCACCCCAAATAAGCAGTTCTTC.